Sequencing of this T cell receptor (beta chain) was carried out in a study of T cell repertoires in aging, cancer and after chemotherapy. Study-wide background: Donors were grouped into six age bands spanning 30 or younger through 70 or older. Whole-study findings and limits: Loss of evenness, beyond lost richness, contributed to age-related TCR diversity decline in cancer patients. Rebound thymic output was suggested by rising median generation probability during chemotherapy in each cancer cohort.

About this clonotype: Antigen: not known.

Rearranged V-D-J TRB sequences were amplified with a mixed TRB-A/B primer pool. TCRdb independently ran MiXCR on the multiplex PCR reads; one entry per CDR3 protein. The sample records several thousand distinct CDR3 sequences, 39% being singletons. CDR3 size: 16 residues. V lost 0 bases and J 5 bases, leaving 16 bases between the germline ends. Germline CDR1 MRHNA, CDR2 SNTAGT. The template was genomic DNA from peripheral blood, not RNA. This chain links TRBV6-4 with TRBJ2-5, with D maybe TRBD2 (6 bases). The specimen was blood. The TCR was taken from a human donor in good health. The CDR3 region has the DNA TGTGCCAGCAGTGACTCGGCTAGCGAACCCCATGAGACCCAGTACTTC. This codes for CASSDSASEPHETQYF.